A selection of T cell receptor beta chains follows, all from one sample in a study of blood T cell repertoires in COVID-19. Profiling relied on immunoSEQ multiplex PCR, and the TCRdb table lists in-frame clones only, not all of them. In the table there are roughly 380,000 clones, about 85% of which are singletons. Sequenced sample: peripheral blood. Receptors originate from a woman younger than 35 with acute or convalescent COVID-19. Both conserved end residues are part of each CDR3. The order of the fields is V gene, J gene, clone size, D gene, CDR3 protein, CDR3 DNA. The D gene is left open where the match is weak. Not every row has a clone size; where given, it reads once, few, many or a size class.

>TRBV9|TRBJ2-7|.|.
CASSAGPSYEQYF
TGTGCCAGCAGTGCGGGACCCTCCTACGAGCAGTACTTC
>TRBV11-2|TRBJ1-3|.|.
CASSIDRFSGNTIYF
TGTGCCAGCAGCATCGACAGGTTCTCTGGAAACACCATATATTTT
>TRBV21-1|TRBJ2-1|.|.
CASSKPKMGRAVNEQFF
TGTGCCAGCAGCAAACCCAAGATGGGGAGGGCGGTCAATGAGCAGTTCTTC
>TRBV4-1|TRBJ2-7|.|TRBD2
CASSQGSQAGLYEQYF
TGCGCCAGCAGCCAAGGGTCGCAAGCGGGGCTCTACGAGCAGTACTTC
>TRBV28|TRBJ2-7|.|.
CASSLRRGRAEQYF
TGTGCCAGCAGTTTAAGAAGGGGCAGGGCGGAGCAGTACTTC
>TRBV19|TRBJ2-7|once|TRBD2
CASSLSGRLYEQYF
TGTGCCAGTAGCTTAAGCGGGAGACTCTACGAGCAGTACTTC
>TRBV28|TRBJ1-6|.|.
CASSPGTTYNSPLHF
TGTGCCAGCAGTCCCGGGACAACCTATAATTCACCCCTCCACTTT
>TRBV27|TRBJ1-1|.|.
CASSPPARQGPTEAFF
TGTGCCAGCAGTCCTCCGGCCAGGCAGGGGCCGACTGAAGCTTTCTTT
>TRBV12-3/TRBV12-4|TRBJ2-5|few|TRBD2
CASSSAGGETQYF
TGTGCCAGCAGTTCAGCGGGAGGTGAGACCCAGTACTTC
>TRBV5-1|TRBJ1-1|.|TRBD1
CASSPLRQGGNTEAFF
TGCGCCAGCAGCCCACTCCGACAGGGGGGGAACACTGAAGCTTTCTTT
>TRBV5-1|TRBJ2-3|.|TRBD2
CASSQTSGTDTQYF
TGCGCCAGCAGCCAGACTAGCGGCACAGATACGCAGTATTTT
>TRBV6-5|TRBJ2-7|.|TRBD1
CASSTKTGEYEQYF
TGTGCCAGCAGTACTAAGACAGGGGAGTACGAGCAGTACTTC